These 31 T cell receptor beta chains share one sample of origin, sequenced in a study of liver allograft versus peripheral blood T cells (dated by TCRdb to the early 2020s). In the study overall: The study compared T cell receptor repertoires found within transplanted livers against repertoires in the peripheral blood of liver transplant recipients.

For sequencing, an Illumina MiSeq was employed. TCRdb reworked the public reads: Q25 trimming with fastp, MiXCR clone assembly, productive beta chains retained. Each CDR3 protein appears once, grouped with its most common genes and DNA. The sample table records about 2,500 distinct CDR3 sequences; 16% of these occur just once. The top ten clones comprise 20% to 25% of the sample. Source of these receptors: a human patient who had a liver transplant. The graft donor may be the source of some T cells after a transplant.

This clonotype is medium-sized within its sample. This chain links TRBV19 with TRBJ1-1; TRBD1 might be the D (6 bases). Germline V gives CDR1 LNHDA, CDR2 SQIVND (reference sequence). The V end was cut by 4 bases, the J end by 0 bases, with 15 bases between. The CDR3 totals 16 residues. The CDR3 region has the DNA TGTGCCAGTAGTAGGTTGACAGGAGGGGTGAACACTGAAGCTTTCTTT. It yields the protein CASSRLTGGVNTEAFF.

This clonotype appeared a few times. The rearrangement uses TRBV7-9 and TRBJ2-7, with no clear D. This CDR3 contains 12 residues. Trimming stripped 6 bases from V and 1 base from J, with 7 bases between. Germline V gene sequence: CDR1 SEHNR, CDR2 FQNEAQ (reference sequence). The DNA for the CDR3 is TGTGCCAGCAGTTCGGCTTCCTACGAGCAGTACTTC. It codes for CASSSASYEQYF.

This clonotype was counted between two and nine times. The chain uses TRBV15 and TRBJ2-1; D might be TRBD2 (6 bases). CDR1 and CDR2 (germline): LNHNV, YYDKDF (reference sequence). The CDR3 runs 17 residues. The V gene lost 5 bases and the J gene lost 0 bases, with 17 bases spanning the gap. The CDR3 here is CATSRFPGERSYNEQFF. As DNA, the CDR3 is TGTGCCACCAGCCGTTTTCCGGGGGAGCGCTCCTACAATGAGCAGTTCTTC.

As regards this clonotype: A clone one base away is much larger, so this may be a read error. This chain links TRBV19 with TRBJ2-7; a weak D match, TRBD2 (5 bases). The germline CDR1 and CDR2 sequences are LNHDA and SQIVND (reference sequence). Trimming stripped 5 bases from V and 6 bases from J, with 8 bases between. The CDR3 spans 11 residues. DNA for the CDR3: TGTGCCAGTAGTGAGGGCCCCGAGCAGTACGTC. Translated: CASSEGPEQYV.

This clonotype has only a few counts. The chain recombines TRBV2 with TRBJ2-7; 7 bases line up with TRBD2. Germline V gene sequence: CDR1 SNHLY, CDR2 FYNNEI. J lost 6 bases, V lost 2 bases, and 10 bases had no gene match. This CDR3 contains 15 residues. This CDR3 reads CASSERGTKGREQYF. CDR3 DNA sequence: TGTGCCAGCAGTGAACGGGGGACTAAGGGACGCGAGCAGTACTTC.

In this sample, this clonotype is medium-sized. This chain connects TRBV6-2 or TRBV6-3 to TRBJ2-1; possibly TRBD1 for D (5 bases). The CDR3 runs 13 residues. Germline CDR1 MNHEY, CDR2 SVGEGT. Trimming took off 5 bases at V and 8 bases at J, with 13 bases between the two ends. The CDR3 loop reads CASSPDLGDEQFF. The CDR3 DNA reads TGTGCCAGCAGTCCAGACTTAGGGGATGAGCAGTTCTTC.

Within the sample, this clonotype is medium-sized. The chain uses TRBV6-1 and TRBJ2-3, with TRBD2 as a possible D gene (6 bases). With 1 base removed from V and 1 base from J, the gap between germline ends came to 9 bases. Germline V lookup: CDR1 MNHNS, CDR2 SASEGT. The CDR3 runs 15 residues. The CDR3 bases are TGTGCCAGCAGTGAAGAGACGGGGGGCACAGATACGCAGTATTTT. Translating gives CASSEETGGTDTQYF.

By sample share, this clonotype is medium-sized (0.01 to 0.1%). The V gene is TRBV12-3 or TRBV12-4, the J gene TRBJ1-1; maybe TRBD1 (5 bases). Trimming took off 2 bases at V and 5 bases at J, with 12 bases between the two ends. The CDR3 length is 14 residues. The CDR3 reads CASSLLGGGTEAFF. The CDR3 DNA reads TGTGCCAGCAGTTTATTGGGGGGGGGGACTGAAGCTTTCTTT.

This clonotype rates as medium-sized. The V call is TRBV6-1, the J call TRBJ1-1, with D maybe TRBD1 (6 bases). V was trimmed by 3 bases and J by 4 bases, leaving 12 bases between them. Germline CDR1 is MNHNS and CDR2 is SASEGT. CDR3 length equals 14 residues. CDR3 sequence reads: CASSDGGATTEAFF. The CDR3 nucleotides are TGTGCCAGCAGTGATGGGGGGGCGACCACTGAAGCTTTCTTT.

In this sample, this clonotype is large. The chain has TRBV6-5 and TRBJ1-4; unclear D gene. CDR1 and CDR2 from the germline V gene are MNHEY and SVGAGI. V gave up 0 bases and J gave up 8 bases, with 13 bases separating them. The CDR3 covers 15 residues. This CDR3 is CASSYSRAQSEKLFF. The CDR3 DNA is TGTGCCAGCAGTTACTCTCGGGCGCAAAGCGAAAAACTGTTTTTT.

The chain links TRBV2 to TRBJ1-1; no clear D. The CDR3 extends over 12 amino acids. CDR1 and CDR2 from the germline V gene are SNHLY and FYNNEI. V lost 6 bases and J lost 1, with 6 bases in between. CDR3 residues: CASRGSNTEAFF. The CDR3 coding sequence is TGTGCCAGCAGGGGGTCGAACACTGAAGCTTTCTTT.

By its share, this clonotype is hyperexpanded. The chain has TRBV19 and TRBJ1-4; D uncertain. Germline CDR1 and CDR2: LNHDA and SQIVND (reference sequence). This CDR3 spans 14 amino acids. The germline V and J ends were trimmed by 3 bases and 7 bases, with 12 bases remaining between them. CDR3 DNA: TGTGCCAGTAGTATGGAAGGACCAAGTGAAAAACTGTTTTTT. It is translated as CASSMEGPSEKLFF.

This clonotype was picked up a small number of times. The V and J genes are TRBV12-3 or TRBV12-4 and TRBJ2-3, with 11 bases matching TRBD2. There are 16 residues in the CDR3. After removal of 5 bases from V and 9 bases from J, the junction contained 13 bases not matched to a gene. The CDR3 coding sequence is TGTGCCAGCAGTCCAGTCGGAATTAGCGGGGGGGCAACGCAGTATTTT. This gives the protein CASSPVGISGGATQYF.

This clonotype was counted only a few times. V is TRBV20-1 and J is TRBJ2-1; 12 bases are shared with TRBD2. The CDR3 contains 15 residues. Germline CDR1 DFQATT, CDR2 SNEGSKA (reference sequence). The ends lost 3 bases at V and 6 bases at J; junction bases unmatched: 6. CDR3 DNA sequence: TGCAGTGCTAGTCCGACTAGCGGGGGCCCCAATGAGCAGTTCTTC. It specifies CSASPTSGGPNEQFF.

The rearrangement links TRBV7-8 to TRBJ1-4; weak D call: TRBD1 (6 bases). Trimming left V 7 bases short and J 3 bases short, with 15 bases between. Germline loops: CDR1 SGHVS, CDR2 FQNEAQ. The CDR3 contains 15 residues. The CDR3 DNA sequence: TGTGCCAGCACCCCGCGGGGGCCAGCTAATGAAAAACTGTTTTTT. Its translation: CASTPRGPANEKLFF.

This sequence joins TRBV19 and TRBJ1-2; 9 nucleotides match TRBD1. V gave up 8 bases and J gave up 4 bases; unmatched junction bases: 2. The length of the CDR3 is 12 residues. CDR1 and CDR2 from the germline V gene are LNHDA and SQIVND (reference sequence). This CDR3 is CASGTGSYGYTF. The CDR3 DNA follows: TGTGCCAGTGGGACAGGGAGCTATGGCTACACCTTC.

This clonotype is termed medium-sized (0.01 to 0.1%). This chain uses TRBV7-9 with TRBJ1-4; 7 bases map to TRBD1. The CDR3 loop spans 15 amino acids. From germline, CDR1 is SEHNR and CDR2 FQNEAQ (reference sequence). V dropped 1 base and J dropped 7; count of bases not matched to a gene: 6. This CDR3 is CASSLVEGALEKLFF. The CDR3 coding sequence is TGTGCCAGCAGCTTAGTTGAGGGGGCTCTTGAAAAACTGTTTTTT. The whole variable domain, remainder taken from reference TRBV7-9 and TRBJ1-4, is DTGVSQNPRHKITKRGQNVTFRCDPISEHNRLYWYRQTLGQGPEFLTYFQNEAQLEKSRLLSDRFSAERPKGSFSTLEIQRTEQGDSAMYLCASSLVEGALEKLFFGSGTQLSVL.

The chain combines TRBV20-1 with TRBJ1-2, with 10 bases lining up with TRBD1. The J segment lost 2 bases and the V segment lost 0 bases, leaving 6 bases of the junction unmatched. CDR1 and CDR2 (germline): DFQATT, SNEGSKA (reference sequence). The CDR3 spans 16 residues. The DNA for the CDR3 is TGCAGTGCTAGAGATCGGGACAGGGGAGAGAACTATGGCTACACCTTC. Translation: CSARDRDRGENYGYTF.

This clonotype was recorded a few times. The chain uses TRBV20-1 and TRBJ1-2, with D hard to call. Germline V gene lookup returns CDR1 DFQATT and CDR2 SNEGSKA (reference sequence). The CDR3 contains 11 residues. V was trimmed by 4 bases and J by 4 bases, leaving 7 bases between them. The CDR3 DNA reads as TGCAGTGCTAAGAACCCCTATGGCTACACCTTC. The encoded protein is CSAKNPYGYTF.

This chain's CDR3 is CASSRLAGEQYV. CDR3 DNA: TGTGCCAGCAGCCGACTAGCGGGCGAGCAGTACGTC. The chain couples TRBV6-2 or TRBV6-3 to TRBJ2-7; 10 positions agree with TRBD2. With V trimmed by 6 bases and J by 6 bases, 2 bases remained unmatched. The CDR3 consists of 12 residues. Germline V gene sequence: CDR1 MNHEY, CDR2 SVGEGT.

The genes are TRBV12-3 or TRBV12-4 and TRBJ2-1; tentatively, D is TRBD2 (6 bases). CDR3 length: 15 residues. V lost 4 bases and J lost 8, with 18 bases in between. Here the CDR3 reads CASSYRLPGVDEQFF. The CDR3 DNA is TGTGCCAGCAGTTATAGACTACCGGGGGTCGATGAGCAGTTCTTC.

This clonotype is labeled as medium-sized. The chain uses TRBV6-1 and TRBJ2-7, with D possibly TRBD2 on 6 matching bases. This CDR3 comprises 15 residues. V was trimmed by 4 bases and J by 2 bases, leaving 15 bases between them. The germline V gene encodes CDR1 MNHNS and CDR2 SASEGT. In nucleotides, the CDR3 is TGTGCCAGCAGTGTTTCGGGACTGGAGACCTACGAGCAGTACTTC. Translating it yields CASSVSGLETYEQYF.

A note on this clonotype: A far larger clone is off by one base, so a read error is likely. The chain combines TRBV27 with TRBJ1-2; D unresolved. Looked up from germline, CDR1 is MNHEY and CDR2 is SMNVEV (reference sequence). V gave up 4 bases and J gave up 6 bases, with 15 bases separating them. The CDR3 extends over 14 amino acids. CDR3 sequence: CASSSWNPKNGYTF. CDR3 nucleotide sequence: TGTGCCAGCAGTTCCTGGAACCCGAAGAATGGCTACACCTTC.

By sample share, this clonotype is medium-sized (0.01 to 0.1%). In nucleotides, the CDR3 is TGTGCCAGCAGCGCAGCGGGGGGCCTGGGGGAGCTGTTTTTT. This sequence encodes CASSAAGGLGELFF. The rearrangement joins TRBV7-9 to TRBJ2-2, with TRBD2 identical over 9 bases. The CDR3 length is 14 residues. With V trimmed by 5 bases and J by 8 bases, 6 bases remained unmatched. CDR1 SEHNR and CDR2 FQNEAQ come from the germline V gene (reference sequence).

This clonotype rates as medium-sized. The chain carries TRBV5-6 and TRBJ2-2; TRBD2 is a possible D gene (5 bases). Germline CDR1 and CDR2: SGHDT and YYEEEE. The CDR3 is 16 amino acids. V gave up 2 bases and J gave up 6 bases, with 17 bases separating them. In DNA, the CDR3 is TGTGCCAGCAGCTTCGACGGACGAGGGCAGCCCGGGGAGCTGTTTTTT. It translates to CASSFDGRGQPGELFF.

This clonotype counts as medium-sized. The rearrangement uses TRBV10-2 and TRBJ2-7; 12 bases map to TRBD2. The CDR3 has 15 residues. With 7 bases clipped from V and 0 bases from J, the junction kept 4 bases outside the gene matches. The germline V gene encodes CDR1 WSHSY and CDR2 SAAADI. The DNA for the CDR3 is TGCGCCAGCACTGGACTAGCGGGGAGCTCCTACGAGCAGTACTTC. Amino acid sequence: CASTGLAGSSYEQYF.

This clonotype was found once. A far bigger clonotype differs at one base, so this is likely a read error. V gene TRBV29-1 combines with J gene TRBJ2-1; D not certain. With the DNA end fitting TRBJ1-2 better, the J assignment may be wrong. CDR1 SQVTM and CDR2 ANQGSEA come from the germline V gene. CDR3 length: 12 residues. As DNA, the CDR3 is TGCAGTACCCAGGAGGGAGGCTATGACTACACCTTC. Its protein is CSTQEGGYDYTF.

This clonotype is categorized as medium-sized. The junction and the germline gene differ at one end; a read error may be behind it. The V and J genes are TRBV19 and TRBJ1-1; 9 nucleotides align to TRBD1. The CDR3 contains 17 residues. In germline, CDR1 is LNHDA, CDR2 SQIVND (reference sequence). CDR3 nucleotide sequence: TGTGCCAGTATCAACTTCCGGACAGGGGAGATGAAAACTGAAGCTTTCTTT. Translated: CASINFRTGEMKTEAFF.

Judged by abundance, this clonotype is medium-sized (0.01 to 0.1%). In DNA form, the CDR3 reads TGCAGTGCTAGAGGCCTAGCGGGATACAATGAGCAGTTCTTC. Its translation is CSARGLAGYNEQFF. V usage is TRBV20-1 and J usage is TRBJ2-1, with 9 nucleotides matching TRBD2. With V trimmed by 1 base and J by 4 bases, 2 bases remained unmatched. The CDR3 runs to 14 residues. In germline, CDR1 is DFQATT, CDR2 SNEGSKA (reference sequence).

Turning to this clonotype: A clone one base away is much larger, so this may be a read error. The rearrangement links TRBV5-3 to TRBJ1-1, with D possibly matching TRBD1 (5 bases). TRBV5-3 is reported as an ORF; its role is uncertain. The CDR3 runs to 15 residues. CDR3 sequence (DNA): TGTGTCAGAAGCTTGGTTGCGGGGCTGAACACTGAAGCTTTCTTT. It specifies CVRSLVAGLNTEAFF.

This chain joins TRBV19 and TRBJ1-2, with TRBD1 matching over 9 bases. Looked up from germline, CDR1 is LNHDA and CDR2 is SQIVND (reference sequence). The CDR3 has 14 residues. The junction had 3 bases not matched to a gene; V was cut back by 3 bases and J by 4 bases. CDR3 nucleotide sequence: TGTGCCAGTAGTATTGCGACAGGGGGCTATGGCTACACCTTC. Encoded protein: CASSIATGGYGYTF.